The 8 T cell receptor beta chains below come from one sample, sequenced in a study of T cells in Graves' hyperthyroidism and ophthalmopathy. Amplified TCR beta CDR3 regions derived from RNA transcripts. Carried out on the TCR CDR3, a first-round RT-PCR used the HTBI primer set. Each CDR3 protein gets one entry after TCRdb re-called the multiplex PCR reads with MiXCR. This table holds hundreds of thousands of distinct CDR3 sequences, 17% found once. The specimen sequenced was blood. The origin of the receptors is a woman aged 18-29 years with Graves' ophthalmopathy.

The chain joins TRBV5-1 to TRBJ2-2; TRBD1 matches 9 bases. This CDR3 is 16 amino acids long. CDR1 is SGHRS, CDR2 YFSETQ, per germline. V lost 0 bases, J lost 6 bases, and 6 bases stayed unmatched. The CDR3 coding sequence is TGCGCCAGCAGCTTGGCCGGGACAGGGTACCCCGGGGAGCTGTTTTTT. Protein sequence: CASSLAGTGYPGELFF.

The genes are TRBV20-1 and TRBJ2-5; 10 bases agree with TRBD2. Germline trimming cut 6 bases from V and 0 bases from J; bases unmatched to any gene: 4. Germline V gene lookup returns CDR1 DFQATT and CDR2 SNEGSKA (reference sequence). The CDR3 sequence is 14 residues long. Written as DNA, the CDR3 is TGCAGTGCCACACTAGCGGGACACCAAGAGACCCAGTACTTC. Protein sequence: CSATLAGHQETQYF.

In this sample, this clonotype turned up once. V and J are TRBV6-2 or TRBV6-3 and TRBJ2-3; 7 bases align to TRBD2. The CDR3 is 14 amino acids. V shed 7 bases, J shed 1 base, and the junction held 5 bases outside the gene matches. Germline V gives CDR1 MNHEY, CDR2 SVGEGT. In nucleotides, the CDR3 is TGTGCCAGCACCGCTAGCGGAGGCACAGATACGCAGTATTTT. Translated, it gives CASTASGGTDTQYF.

This clonotype was observed a few times. V is TRBV2 and J is TRBJ2-7; D gene uncertain. The V gene's germline CDR1 is SNHLY and CDR2 FYNNEI. The CDR3 totals 14 residues. V dropped 3 bases and J dropped 2 bases, with 11 bases sitting between them. The CDR3 DNA reads TGTGCCAGCAGTGACCCCCGAGGAACCTACGAGCAGTACTTC. Protein sequence: CASSDPRGTYEQYF.

The chain has TRBV6-1 and TRBJ2-5, with D unclear. Germline V CDR1 and CDR2: MNHNS, SASEGT. This CDR3 contains 15 residues. V lost 4 bases and J 2 bases, leaving 14 bases between the germline ends. CDR3 sequence: CASSAPSGLQETQYF. CDR3 in DNA: TGTGCCAGCAGTGCCCCCTCCGGGCTACAAGAGACCCAGTACTTC.

This clonotype was counted at least ten times. The chain couples TRBV6-1 to TRBJ1-5; the D is unclear. This CDR3 has 16 residues. Germline values: CDR1 MNHNS, CDR2 SASEGT. Deletions cut 2 bases from V and 0 bases from J, with 11 bases between. The CDR3 DNA follows: TGTGCCAGCAGTGAATTTATGGCAGGTAGCAATCAGCCCCAGCATTTT. Residues: CASSEFMAGSNQPQHF.

This clonotype was seen at least ten times. This chain connects TRBV20-1 to TRBJ2-7, with D maybe TRBD2 (6 bases). V was cut by 0 bases and J by 3 bases, with 9 bases left in between. This CDR3 has 13 amino acids. Germline-derived CDR1 and CDR2 are DFQATT and SNEGSKA (reference sequence). The CDR3 sequence: CSARDRRGYEQYF. The CDR3 DNA follows: TGCAGTGCTAGAGATCGGCGGGGCTACGAGCAGTACTTC.

This clonotype was seen at least ten times. The chain combines TRBV7-2 with TRBJ2-7; D uncertain. CDR1 and CDR2 from the germline V gene are SGHTA and FQGNSA. V was cut by 0 bases and J by 2 bases, with 5 bases left in between. The CDR3 contains 13 residues. CDR3 bases: TGTGCCAGCAGCTTAGCCACCCCCTACGAGCAGTACTTC. As protein: CASSLATPYEQYF.